This entry features one TCR beta chain sequence. What antigen it recognizes has not been identified. No much larger clone is present one base from it, and per-base qualities are unavailable. The data stem from a study of blood T cells in healthy people across ages (dated by TCRdb to between 2015 and 2017). Concerning the study at large: In model experiments, template switching captured roughly one uniquely barcoded TCR beta cDNA molecule for every two T cells. Four age groups were formed from the donors: young (average roughly 15 years), middle-aged (approximately 39), aged (roughly 59) and long-lived (approximately 78). For two donors (one aged 18 to 29 and one aged 80 or older), the study analyzed two additional independent replicas of 1 million unique cDNA reads from the same blood draw. Using deep sequencing normalized with unique cDNA molecular identifiers, the study measured how TCR beta repertoire diversity changes with age. To avoid experimental bias, donors of different ages were spread randomly across the sequencing lanes. On the study overall, not on this receptor specifically: A strong correlation was found between observed TCR beta diversity and the percentage of naive T cells measured by flow cytometry. Total diversity estimates from one million sequenced T cells were considered lower bounds and underestimates. As age increased, observed TCR beta diversity per million T cells dropped in a roughly linear way, and a significant reduction was already evident by age around 41. Donor CMV infection status was unknown, potentially confounding age-related changes in expanded clonotypes. Compared with the aged group, the long-lived group had more naive CD4+ T cells, fewer expanded clones and increased TCR diversity, a pattern suggesting age selection. Since profiling was done on bulk unsorted PBMCs, naive and antigen-experienced compartments could not be conclusively compared.

The approximately 39 donors, aged roughly 6 to 95 years, were systemically healthy Caucasian individuals from Russia. Around 10 milliliters of peripheral blood were drawn from each donor into EDTA-treated Vacutainer tubes. Ficoll-Paque density-gradient centrifugation was used to isolate PBMCs, with at least 6 million obtained per sample. Total RNA was extracted from PBMCs with Trizol reagent, with at least 5 micrograms obtained per sample. For every donor, an aliquot of PBMCs went through flow cytometry to measure the percentages of naive CD45RAhigh/CD27high T cells. To prepare the library, 5' RACE was applied. Instrument used: Illumina HiSeq 2500. A second PCR of about 7 to 12 cycles was performed with a sample-barcoded 5' primer and a J-beta primer mix. A template-switch 5' adaptor carrying 12 random nucleotides introduced a unique molecular identifier onto each TCR beta cDNA molecule. At least 2.5 million CDR3-containing paired-end reads were obtained from each sample. First-strand cDNA was synthesized from all RNA with the Mint cDNA synthesis kit, primed by a TRBC-specific oligonucleotide. All cDNA was treated with uracil-DNA glycosylase and then went through a first 18-cycle PCR with the universal primers M1SS and BC2_uni_R. The study's processing was this. Each sample was normalized by randomly selecting 1 million high-quality reads, each carrying a distinct molecular identifier. Instead of being binned into consensus sequences, reads with shared molecular identifiers were discarded. CDR3 identification, clonotype clustering and error correction used MiTCR with a Q25 quality threshold and the strictest error-elimination algorithm. A nonparametric unseen species model using Euler transformation provided a lower-bound estimate of total TCR beta diversity. TCRdb reworked the public reads: Q25 trimming with fastp, MiXCR clone assembly, productive beta chains retained. Rows are unified per CDR3 protein, each entry keeping the most common DNA and genes. V and J calls and clone size were set by TCRdb, not the authors. This sample has 950,000 to 1,200,000 distinct CDR3 sequences in its table, and 35% to 40% of those were observed once. The top ten clonotypes cover around 13% of the sample.

The junction shows trimming of 5 bases on V and 7 bases on J, and the gene matches do not reach 2 bases of it. The germline V gene encodes CDR1 DFQATT and CDR2 SNEGSKA (reference sequence). The CDR3 runs 11 amino acids, cysteine and phenylalanine included. Here the CDR3 DNA is all that survives: 33 bases in frame from base 1. Sequenced: blood. This clonotype was sampled from a man younger than 35 in good health. The rearranged chain carries TRBV20-1 and TRBJ2-1; 7 central bases correspond to TRBD1. The DNA sequence is as follows: TGCAGTGCTGTACAGGGGAATGAGCAGTTCTTC. Its protein product is CSAVQGNEQFF.